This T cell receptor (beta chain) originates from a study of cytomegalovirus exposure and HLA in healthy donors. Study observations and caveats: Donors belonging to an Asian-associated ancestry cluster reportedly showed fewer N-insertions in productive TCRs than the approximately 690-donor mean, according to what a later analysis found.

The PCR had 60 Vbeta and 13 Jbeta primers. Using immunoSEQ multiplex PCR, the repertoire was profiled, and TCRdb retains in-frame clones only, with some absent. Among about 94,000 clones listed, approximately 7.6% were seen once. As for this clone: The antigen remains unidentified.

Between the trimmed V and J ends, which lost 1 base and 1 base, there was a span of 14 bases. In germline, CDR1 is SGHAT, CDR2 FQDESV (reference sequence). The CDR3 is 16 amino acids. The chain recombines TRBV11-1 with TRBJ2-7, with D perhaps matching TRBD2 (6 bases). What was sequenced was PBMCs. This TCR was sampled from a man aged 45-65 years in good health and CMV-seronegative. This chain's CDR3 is CASSLDFSGSSYEQYF. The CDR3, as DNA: TGTGCCAGCAGCTTAGACTTTAGCGGATCATCCTACGAGCAGTACTTC. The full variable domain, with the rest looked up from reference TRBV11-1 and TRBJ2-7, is EAEVAQSPRYKITEKSQAVAFWCDPISGHATLYWYRQILGQGPELLVQFQDESVVDDSQLPKDRFSAERLKGVDSTLKIQPAELGDSAMYLCASSLDFSGSSYEQYFGPGTRLTVT.